The entry below describes one T cell receptor (beta chain). Its antigen is currently unknown. These data originate in a study of cytomegalovirus exposure and HLA in healthy donors. The junction had 3 bases not matched to a gene; V was cut back by 2 bases and J by 5 bases. Germline loops: CDR1 SEHNR, CDR2 FQNEAQ (reference sequence). The CDR3 totals 14 residues. Study-level points and caveats: The study listed 164 cytomegalovirus-associated TCR beta chains. The likely explanation for a cluster of highly shared sequence variants was sequencing artifact.

This PCR relied on a set of 60 Vbeta primers and 13 Jbeta primers. Some clones are missing from TCRdb's copy, which holds only in-frame ones; the method was immunoSEQ multiplex PCR. Of about 190,000 clones in the sample, about 85% were seen once. The chain has TRBV7-9 and TRBJ1-5, with TRBD1 matching over 7 bases. Sequencing was carried out using PBMCs. This clonotype originated in a man aged 45-60 years in good health and CMV-seronegative. The CDR3 sequence is CASSLKGADQPQHF. CDR3 nucleotide sequence: TGTGCCAGCAGCTTAAAGGGGGCCGATCAGCCCCAGCATTTT.